Reported below is one T cell receptor beta chain. The data stem from a study of cytomegalovirus exposure and HLA in healthy donors. PCR was performed using 60 Vbeta and 13 Jbeta primers. Assay: immunoSEQ multiplex PCR; the TCRdb copy retains only in-frame clones and omits some. The repertoire holds more than 90,000 clones, with 80% to 85% as singletons. The sequencing input was PBMCs. The clonotype was recovered from a man aged 25 to 40 in good health and CMV-seropositive.

CDR3 DNA sequence: TGCGCCAGCAGCTTGGATAACAGAGTACAAAACACCGGGGAGCTGTTTTTT. It yields the protein CASSLDNRVQNTGELFF. This chain connects TRBV5-1 to TRBJ2-2, with unresolved D. V lost 0 bases and J 2 bases, leaving 14 bases between the germline ends. This CDR3 has 17 residues. The germline V gene has CDR1 SGHRS and CDR2 YFSETQ.